The following is a T cell receptor beta chain sequence with its context. What it binds is not known. The CDR3 end shows no conserved phenylalanine or tryptophan, and so a read error is likely. Three rounds of nested PCR, following a modified ARM-PCR protocol, produced the TCRbeta library. From the multiplex PCR reads, TCRdb called clonotypes with MiXCR, one entry per CDR3 protein. The sample yields 90,000 to 110,000 distinct CDR3 sequences, about 61% seen once. These data belong to a study of tumor and adjacent non-tumor tissue in lung cancer. The study's findings and limits: In normal lung, the top 100 clones were significantly more dominant than in tumor.

RNA was extracted from bulk tissue without any cell sorting. The normal lung tissue was taken more than 3 cm from the tumor edge. Chemotherapy-naive patients with new lung cancer underwent thoracic surgery in China, August–late 2014. V was clipped by 3 bases and J by 5 bases, with 11 bases between them. The germline V gene has CDR1 MGHRA and CDR2 YSYEKL. The length of the CDR3 is 14 residues. Sequenced material: distant non-tumor lung tissue. The chain employs TRBV4-1 and TRBJ2-1; D is ambiguous. The receptor was isolated from a man between 60 and 70 years old with non-small cell lung cancer. Here the CDR3 DNA reads TGCGCCAGCAGCCACACGAGAACTAACAATGAGCAGTTCATC. Protein: CASSHTRTNNEQFI.